One and the same sample provided the 12 T cell receptor beta chains below, sequenced in a study of cytotoxic CD8 clonotypes in ibrutinib-treated CLL. Produced via immunoSEQ multiplex PCR; TCRdb's table is partial and in-frame only. The table lists some 350,000 clones, 67% of them singletons. The input for sequencing was PBMCs, taken after 36 months of ibrutinib treatment. These TCRs come from a human donor with chronic lymphocytic leukemia.

This clone was detected only a few times. The chain recombines TRBV7-9 with TRBJ1-3; maybe TRBD1 (5 bases). V lost 1 base and J lost 4, with 11 bases in between. This CDR3 has 15 residues. Germline V gives CDR1 SEHNR, CDR2 FQNEAQ (reference sequence). For the CDR3, the DNA is TGTGCCAGCAGCTTAGTGGGGACTATCGGAAACACCATATATTTT. It specifies CASSLVGTIGNTIYF.

The genes are TRBV9 and TRBJ2-5; possibly TRBD1 for D (5 bases). The germline V gene has CDR1 SGDLS and CDR2 YYNGEE. This CDR3 is built from 14 residues. Trimming removed 4 bases from V and 5 bases from J, with 15 bases in between. CDR3 DNA: TGTGCCAGCAGCATTTTTAGTGGGGCGGAGACCCAGTACTTC. Amino acids: CASSIFSGAETQYF.

The chain uses TRBV4-3 and TRBJ2-3; D gene uncertain. The CDR3 has 15 amino acids. CDR1 and CDR2 (germline): LGHNA, YSLEER. Trimming stripped 0 bases from V and 2 bases from J, with 9 bases between. The CDR3 loop is CASSQESAATDTQYF. The CDR3 nucleotides are TGCGCCAGCAGCCAAGAGTCGGCAGCCACAGATACGCAGTATTTT.

The rearrangement uses TRBV7-2 and TRBJ2-1; D not certain. Germline CDR1 reads SGHTA; CDR2 reads FQGNSA. Trimming took 4 bases from V and 2 from J, leaving 6 bases between them. The CDR3 length is 13 residues. The CDR3 reads CASSSSAYNEQFF. The CDR3, as DNA: TGTGCCAGCAGCTCCAGCGCCTACAATGAGCAGTTCTTC.

This rearrangement joins TRBV4-3 to TRBJ2-4; 12 positions match TRBD2. The CDR3 length is 20 residues. The germline gives CDR1 LGHNA, CDR2 YSLEER. The trim removed 0 bases at V and 4 bases at J, leaving 13 bases unmatched. CDR3: CASSQDWVPGGTSGKNIQYF. DNA of the CDR3: TGCGCCAGCAGCCAAGATTGGGTCCCTGGAGGGACTAGCGGGAAAAACATTCAGTACTTC.

The chain links TRBV27 to TRBJ1-1, with TRBD1 identical over 7 bases. The CDR3 consists of 12 residues. Germline V gene lookup returns CDR1 MNHEY and CDR2 SMNVEV (reference sequence). V lost 6 bases to trimming and J lost 6 bases; unmatched junction nucleotides: 4. Written as DNA, the CDR3 is TGTGCCAGCAGCCCAGGGGGACCTGAAGCTTTCTTT. As protein: CASSPGGPEAFF.

This clone showed up just a few times. The chain links TRBV28 to TRBJ1-1, with a weak D call TRBD1 (5 bases). Trimming shortened V by 3 bases and J by 3 bases, and 8 bases separated the two germline ends. Germline V gene data show CDR1 as MDHEN and CDR2 as SYDVKM. The CDR3 sequence is 13 residues long. The CDR3 coding sequence is TGTGCCAGCAGTTTTTCAGGGTACACTGAAGCTTTCTTT. Translation: CASSFSGYTEAFF.

Only a few counts were recorded for this clone. This chain links TRBV6-4 with TRBJ2-3, with 10 bases identical to TRBD2. In germline, CDR1 is MRHNA, CDR2 SNTAGT. The CDR3 consists of 16 residues. Trimming cost V 8 bases and J 2 bases; bases outside gene matches: 10. The CDR3 nucleotides are TGTGCCAGCCGTGGCCAGCGGGAGGGGGTCACAGATACGCAGTATTTT. Its translation is CASRGQREGVTDTQYF.

Many counts were recorded for this clone. V and J are TRBV18 and TRBJ2-2; 8 nucleotides line up with TRBD1. V lost 6 bases and J lost 3; bases outside the gene matches: 6. Germline loops: CDR1 KGHSH, CDR2 LQKENI. This CDR3 comprises 15 residues. The CDR3 region is CASSRDRMDTGELFF. The CDR3 coding sequence is TGTGCCAGCTCGAGGGACAGGATGGACACCGGGGAGCTGTTTTTT.

The chain joins TRBV7-6 to TRBJ2-7, with TRBD1 matching over 8 bases. V lost 4 bases to trimming and J lost 6 bases; unmatched junction nucleotides: 5. The V gene's germline CDR1 is SGHVS and CDR2 FNYEAQ. This CDR3 comprises 13 residues. CDR3 nucleotide sequence: TGTGCCAGCAGCTCGGACAGGGTGGGCGAGCAGTACTTC. Its protein is CASSSDRVGEQYF.

This clone has just a few counts. V and J are TRBV7-9 and TRBJ2-2; the D gene is possibly TRBD2 (6 bases). Germline V gene data show CDR1 as SEHNR and CDR2 as FQNEAQ (reference sequence). There are 15 residues in the CDR3. With 6 bases removed from V and 2 bases from J, the gap between germline ends came to 13 bases. The CDR3 DNA is TGTGCCAGCAGAGCCGGGGGAATTAACACCGGGGAGCTGTTTTTT. It translates to CASRAGGINTGELFF. Complete variable domain (other parts from reference TRBV7-9 and TRBJ2-2): DTGVSQNPRHKITKRGQNVTFRCDPISEHNRLYWYRQTLGQGPEFLTYFQNEAQLEKSRLLSDRFSAERPKGSFSTLEIQRTEQGDSAMYLCASRAGGINTGELFFGEGSRLTVL.

This rearrangement joins TRBV7-9 to TRBJ2-7, with D unresolved. The germline V gene encodes CDR1 SEHNR and CDR2 FQNEAQ (reference sequence). V lost 4 bases, J lost 3 bases, and 7 bases lay in between. The CDR3 runs 12 residues. CDR3 protein: CASSWGIYEQYF. The CDR3 coding sequence is TGTGCCAGCAGCTGGGGAATCTACGAGCAGTACTTC.